The 17 T cell receptor beta chains reported below all come from one sample, sequenced in a study of beta chain features in type 1 diabetes. Expressed TCRB transcripts were sequenced because the entire RNA isolate underwent reverse transcription. Sequencing used immunoSEQ multiplex PCR; TCRdb keeps in-frame clones, though not all of them. The sample lists 310,000 or so clones, roughly 8% occurring once. Material: central memory CD4+ T cells from blood. Receptors originate from a woman aged 18-29 years in good health.

This clone showed up just a few times. Here the CDR3 DNA reads TGTGCCAGCACCCCGGGACTCTACAATGAGCAGTTCTTC. It translates to CASTPGLYNEQFF. J is TRBJ2-1 and V is TRBV28; perhaps TRBD2 as D (6 bases). The CDR3 spans 13 residues. Between the trimmed V and J ends, which lost 7 bases and 3 bases, there was a span of 10 bases. Germline CDR1 and CDR2: MDHEN and SYDVKM.

This clone was seen more than once but under ten times. The chain uses TRBV28 and TRBJ1-5; D is unclear. V shed 7 bases and J shed 1 base, with 14 bases lying between them. The CDR3 loop spans 15 amino acids. CDR1 is MDHEN, CDR2 SYDVKM, per germline. In DNA form, the CDR3 reads TGTGCCAGCACCCAAACCACGGCGAGCAATCAGCCCCAGCATTTT. Amino acid sequence: CASTQTTASNQPQHF. Looking up the rest from reference TRBV28 and TRBJ1-5 gives the full variable domain: DVKVTQSSRYLVKRTGEKVFLECVQDMDHENMFWYRQDPGLGLRLIYFSYDVKMKEKGDIPEGYSVSREKKERFSLILESASTNQTSMYLCASTQTTASNQPQHFGDGTRLSIL.

In this sample, this clone turned up a few times. The gene calls are TRBV28 and TRBJ1-2, with D possibly TRBD1 on 5 matching bases. Between the trimmed V and J ends, which lost 2 bases and 9 bases, there was a span of 10 bases. Germline CDR1 and CDR2: MDHEN and SYDVKM. The CDR3 totals 12 residues. The CDR3 is CASSLAQGSYTF. For the CDR3, the DNA is TGTGCCAGCAGTTTAGCTCAGGGAAGCTACACCTTC.

This clone was counted a few times. V usage is TRBV28 and J usage is TRBJ2-4, with D perhaps TRBD1 (6 bases). Trimming shortened V by 1 base and J by 8 bases, and 12 bases separated the two germline ends. Per the germline V gene, CDR1 is MDHEN and CDR2 is SYDVKM. This CDR3 region has 14 residues. The CDR3 region is CASSLSGHYDIQYF. The CDR3 DNA is TGTGCCAGCAGTTTATCGGGACATTATGACATTCAGTACTTC.

This clone was recorded at least ten times. The chain employs TRBV10-3 and TRBJ2-1, with no clear D. Germline V gene sequence: CDR1 ENHRY, CDR2 SYGVKD. This CDR3 region has 12 residues. Between the trimmed V and J ends, which lost 2 bases and 2 bases, there was a span of 1 base. The CDR3 loop is CAISEAYNEQFF. The CDR3, as DNA: TGTGCCATCAGTGAGGCCTACAATGAGCAGTTCTTC.

This clone has more than one count but fewer than ten. This chain connects TRBV10-3 to TRBJ2-3; maybe TRBD2 (6 bases). This CDR3 has 15 residues. V was cut by 4 bases and J by 0 bases, with 11 bases left in between. The V gene's germline CDR1 is ENHRY and CDR2 SYGVKD. CDR3 amino acids: CAISGISGSTDTQYF. As DNA, the CDR3 is TGTGCCATCAGTGGCATAAGCGGGAGCACAGATACGCAGTATTTT.

This chain joins TRBV6-6 and TRBJ2-1, with a tentative D call TRBD2 (6 bases). The CDR3 contains 13 residues. The germline CDR1 and CDR2 sequences are MNHNY and SVGAGI (reference sequence). Trimming removed 9 bases at V and 8 bases at J, with 17 bases between. Here the CDR3 reads CASRLDLGYEQFF. The CDR3 coding sequence is TGTGCCAGTAGACTAGACCTGGGATATGAGCAGTTCTTC.

The chain carries TRBV23-1 and TRBJ1-1; TRBD1 aligns across 7 bases. TRBV23-1 qualifies as an ORF whose function is uncertain. The CDR3 has 17 residues. J lost 3 bases, V lost 1 base, and 11 bases had no gene match. In DNA, the CDR3 is TGCGCCAGCAGTCAATTTAGGCCGACAGGGCGTCACACTGAAGCTTTCTTT. Protein sequence: CASSQFRPTGRHTEAFF.

The CDR3 DNA reads as TGTGCCAGCAGCTTGAGTCCCGATGGGGTGGTTAACTATGGCTACACCTTC. As protein: CASSLSPDGVVNYGYTF. The chain uses TRBV5-6 and TRBJ1-2; no firm D call. Germline V CDR1 and CDR2: SGHDT, YYEEEE. V lost 1 base and J 1 base, leaving 17 bases between the germline ends. The CDR3 has 17 amino acids.

This chain links TRBV5-4 with TRBJ2-1; 13 bases agree with TRBD2. The ends lost 3 bases at V and 7 bases at J; junction bases unmatched: 7. CDR3 length equals 16 residues. Germline V gene lookup returns CDR1 SGHNT and CDR2 YYREEE (reference sequence). CDR3 nucleotides: TGTGCCAGCAGCTACAGGACTAGCGGGAGTAGGAATGAGCAGTTCTTC. Translating gives CASSYRTSGSRNEQFF.

The chain combines TRBV10-3 with TRBJ2-1; D unresolved. V dropped 0 bases and J dropped 8 bases, with 8 bases sitting between them. CDR1 and CDR2 (germline): ENHRY, SYGVKD. The CDR3 spans 13 residues. The CDR3 region has the DNA TGTGCCATCAGTGAGTCAGCTATTCATGAGCAGTTCTTC. Translation gives CAISESAIHEQFF.

The V call is TRBV2, the J call TRBJ1-1; 7 positions agree with TRBD1. V dropped 7 bases and J dropped 6; count of bases not matched to a gene: 8. CDR1 is SNHLY, CDR2 FYNNEI, per germline. This CDR3 is 13 amino acids long. This chain's CDR3 is CASTSDRVSEAFF. For the CDR3, the DNA is TGTGCCAGCACCAGCGACAGGGTCTCTGAAGCTTTCTTT.

This clone was observed a few times. This chain joins TRBV28 and TRBJ2-5, with D perhaps matching TRBD2 (5 bases). The CDR3 extends over 12 amino acids. V dropped 6 bases and J dropped 8 bases, with 13 bases sitting between them. Germline V gene data show CDR1 as MDHEN and CDR2 as SYDVKM. The CDR3 spells CASRQAGETQYF. The CDR3 nucleotides read TGTGCCAGCAGACAAGCCGGGGAAACCCAGTACTTC.

This clone turned up a few times. The chain recombines TRBV6-5 with TRBJ2-2, with TRBD1 identical over 8 bases. V gave up 4 bases and J gave up 6 bases; unmatched junction bases: 7. The CDR3 sequence is 15 residues long. Germline V CDR1 and CDR2: MNHEY, SVGAGI. The CDR3 loop reads CASSSARGRSGELFF. DNA for the CDR3: TGTGCCAGCAGTTCGGCCAGGGGGCGATCCGGGGAGCTGTTTTTT.

The chain uses TRBV6-1 and TRBJ2-1, with D unclear. Per the germline V gene, CDR1 is MNHNS and CDR2 is SASEGT. Trimming shortened V by 2 bases and J by 0 bases, and 11 bases separated the two germline ends. The CDR3 spans 16 residues. The CDR3 DNA follows: TGTGCCAGCAGTGAATACGGGTCCGGCTCCTACAATGAGCAGTTCTTC. This translates into CASSEYGSGSYNEQFF.

The table lists this clone with a few counts. The chain is built from TRBV7-2 and TRBJ2-3; D is undetermined. Trimming stripped 5 bases from V and 6 bases from J, with 9 bases between. From germline, CDR1 is SGHTA and CDR2 FQGNSA. The CDR3 contains 12 residues. The CDR3 bases are TGTGCCAGCAGCCGCGGATCGGATACGCAGTATTTT. Protein product: CASSRGSDTQYF.

V is TRBV6-5 and J is TRBJ2-7; D is unclear. The CDR3 spans 13 residues. Trimming stripped 8 bases from V and 0 bases from J, with 11 bases between. Germline assignment: CDR1 MNHEY and CDR2 SVGAGI. The CDR3 nucleotides read TGTGCCAGCCGAGACGCGAGCTCCTACGAGCAGTACTTC. Translation: CASRDASSYEQYF.